This T cell receptor (beta chain) stems from a study of immune evolution from preneoplasia to lung adenocarcinoma (dated by TCRdb to 2020 to 2022). Broadly, across the study: The study combined immune gene expression, TCR sequencing and multiplex immunofluorescence to profile immune contexture across lung adenocarcinoma precursors and invasive adenocarcinoma. Resected precursor lesions (AAH, AIS, MIA) and invasive adenocarcinomas were compared with paired morphologically normal lung tissue. Sample size was based on specimen availability rather than a prior power calculation. Whole exome sequencing and methylation data from the same cohort of nodules were integrated with the immune data. A total of approximately 48 patients with pulmonary nodules who underwent surgical resection were included in the overall cohort. TCR sequencing data were obtained from 51 patients. According to the study, about 100 samples were used for TCR sequencing. POLYSOLVER was used to infer Class I HLA alleles from exome data, while LOHHLA was used to detect allele-specific HLA loss.

Between 2014 and 2017, the patients underwent resection in either Japan or China. The histologic diagnosis of each case was independently confirmed on H&E slides by two lung cancer pathologists. FFPE tissue was used for DNA isolation with the AllPrep DNA/RNA FFPE Kit. Study-wide conclusions, independent of this receptor: The findings were based on association rather than direct causation, and larger cohorts with long-term follow-up and longitudinal biopsies were deemed needed. All patients were from Japan and China, so applicability to Western populations was uncertain. Clonality was highest in normal lung, while later-stage lesions appeared to show lower clonality but higher T cell density and diversity. Normal lung had the highest top T cell clone frequencies, and these frequencies appeared to fall progressively from AAH through AIS, MIA and invasive adenocarcinoma.

Taken from cysteine to phenylalanine, the CDR3 has 12 residues. The CDR3 DNA has 36 bases and is translated from base 1. Relative to germline, V is 1 base shorter and J is 8 bases shorter, with 9 bases between their ends. Based on the germline V gene, the CDR1 and CDR2 sequences are SGHRS and YFSETQ. On this clone itself: The antigen this receptor binds is unknown. Base qualities are not recorded, but no much larger clone differs from it by a single base.

TCR beta CDR3 regions were sequenced from DNA using the immunoSEQ hsTCRbeta Kit. In the authors' own workflow: The ImmunoSEQ Analyzer was used to analyse the TCR sequencing data. T cell clonality was calculated on productive rearrangements as 1 minus Pielou's evenness. T cell diversity was measured with the inverse Simpson index on productive templates. T cell density was defined as TCR beta template counts normalized to usable DNA, with usable DNA estimated by amplification and sequencing of housekeeping genes. Two-sided Kruskal-Wallis tests were used to compare TCR metrics between histologic stages. Not all clones reach the TCRdb copy of this immuneACCESS table, which keeps in-frame sequences only. Checked studies attribute under half of the gap to unresolved V genes and leave the rest unexplained. V and J calls and clone size are as listed in that table; D and trimming were resolved from the DNA. For this sample there are fewer than 6,000 clones; around 81% appear just once. Together, the top ten hold roughly a tenth of the sample.

The sequence joins TRBV5-1 to TRBJ1-1, and perhaps TRBD1 as D gene, on 6 matching bases. The TCR comes from a person aged 50 or older with lung adenocarcinoma. The sequenced material came from FFPE normal lung tissue adjacent to the tumor. The CDR3 corresponds to CASSLPQGEAFF. The nucleotides read TGCGCCAGCAGCTTGCCTCAGGGGGAAGCTTTCTTT.